This is a list of T cell receptor beta chains from one sample in a study of T-cell reconstitution after alpha-beta-depleted transplantation in children. Via MiXCR, TCRdb re-called the PCR reads, giving one row per CDR3 protein. The sample yields about 110,000 distinct CDR3 sequences, approximately 6.6% seen once. Sequencing used PBMCs, mostly from graft donor cells, obtained 360 days after TCRalphabeta/CD19-depleted stem cell transplant. All receptors come from a male patient under 10 years old who had a stem cell transplant for acute lymphoblastic leukemia, so the T cells may come from the graft donor. Both conserved end residues are part of each CDR3. D genes are given only for firm matches. Not every row has a clone size; where given, it reads once, few, many or a size class.

>14|TRBJ2-7|few|TRBD2|TRBV4-1
CASSPGGRIYEQYF
TGCGCCAGCAGCCCGGGGGGTCGGATCTACGAGCAGTACTTC
>20|TRBJ2-5|.|.|TRBV11-1
CASSLPRDTRVTLNQETQYF
TGTGCCAGCAGCTTACCCAGGGATACGAGGGTGACACTTAACCAAGAGACCCAGTACTTC
>15|TRBJ2-5|.|TRBD1|TRBV20-1
CSARDNRGYQETQYF
TGCAGTGCTAGAGATAACAGGGGGTACCAAGAGACCCAGTACTTC
>14|TRBJ2-7|.|TRBD1|TRBV4-1
CASSTGQGFYEQYF
TGCGCCAGCAGCACCGGACAGGGATTTTACGAGCAGTACTTC
>11|TRBJ1-1|.|.|TRBV30
CAWMRYTEAFF
TGTGCCTGGATGCGGTACACTGAAGCTTTCTTT
>17|TRBJ2-2|few|TRBD1|TRBV18
CASSPYWTGGNTGELFF
TGTGCCAGCTCACCCTACTGGACAGGGGGCAACACCGGGGAGCTGTTTTTT
>15|TRBJ1-2|many|.|TRBV12-3/TRBV12-4
CASSLTLPGEDGYTF
TGTGCCAGCAGTTTAACCTTACCGGGGGAGGATGGCTACACCTTC
>15|TRBJ2-1|many|TRBD2|TRBV5-6
CASSPGRGFYNEQFF
TGTGCCAGCAGCCCCGGGAGGGGATTCTACAATGAGCAGTTCTTC
>13|TRBJ2-5|.|.|TRBV7-6
CASSTMFQETQYF
TGTGCCAGCAGCACCATGTTCCAAGAGACCCAGTACTTC
>15|TRBJ2-5|few|TRBD2|TRBV9
CASSVGGLAAWGQYF
TGTGCCAGCAGCGTGGGAGGACTAGCGGCTTGGGGCCAGTACTTC
>17|TRBJ2-4|many|TRBD2|TRBV2
CASKGLAGGLAKNIQYF
TGTGCCAGCAAAGGACTAGCGGGGGGACTAGCCAAAAACATTCAGTACTTC
>18|TRBJ2-5|many|TRBD1|TRBV13
CASSPGLEGQGPEETQYF
TGTGCCAGCAGCCCAGGCCTAGAGGGACAGGGACCCGAAGAGACCCAGTACTTC
>12|TRBJ2-1|.|.|TRBV19
CASRVSHNEQFF
TGTGCCAGTCGGGTCTCCCACAATGAGCAGTTCTTC
>15|TRBJ1-6|many|.|TRBV7-9
CASRSGLTNNSPLHF
TGTGCCAGCAGGTCAGGACTGACCAATAATTCACCCCTCCACTTT
>15|TRBJ2-5|.|TRBD2|TRBV6-5
CASSYSGGGAETQYF
TGTGCCAGCAGTTACTCTGGCGGGGGGGCTGAGACCCAGTACTTC
>16|TRBJ2-5|many|.|TRBV7-9
CASSLPPRTVQETQYF
TGTGCCAGCAGCTTACCCCCCAGGACGGTCCAAGAGACCCAGTACTTC
>13|TRBJ1-5|.|TRBD1|TRBV19
CASTHRGSQPQHF
TGTGCCAGTACTCACAGGGGAAGTCAGCCCCAGCATTTT
>14|TRBJ1-1|.|TRBD1|TRBV6-1
CASNLQGADTEAFF
TGTGCCAGCAACTTACAGGGGGCGGATACTGAAGCTTTCTTT
>14|TRBJ1-5|.|.|TRBV20-1
CSARVSTGNQPQHF
TGCAGTGCTAGAGTGTCCACAGGGAATCAGCCCCAGCATTTT
>15|TRBJ2-4|.|TRBD1|TRBV27
CASSHLRDSLNIQYF
TGTGCCAGCAGTCATTTAAGGGACAGCCTAAACATTCAGTACTTC
>15|TRBJ2-3|many|TRBD2|TRBV7-2
CASSPVAGVRDTQYF
TGTGCCAGCAGCCCAGTAGCGGGAGTACGAGATACGCAGTATTTT
>18|TRBJ2-3|many|.|TRBV4-3
CASSQDGLTESPTDTQYF
TGCGCCAGCAGCCAAGATGGCCTGACAGAGTCTCCCACAGATACGCAGTATTTT
>16|TRBJ2-1|few|.|TRBV7-6
CASSPSPRFSYNEQFF
TGTGCCAGCAGCCCCTCACCCCGATTCTCCTACAATGAGCAGTTCTTC
>13|TRBJ1-2|few|.|TRBV27
CASSLSVYYGYTF
TGTGCCAGCAGTTTATCAGTATACTATGGCTACACCTTC
>19|TRBJ2-3|many|.|TRBV4-3
CASSQGRYRTESGTDTQYF
TGCGCCAGCAGCCAAGGGAGGTATAGGACGGAGTCTGGCACAGATACGCAGTATTTT
>15|TRBJ1-5|few|.|TRBV9
CASSVGRGYNQPQHF
TGTGCCAGCAGCGTAGGGAGGGGGTACAATCAGCCCCAGCATTTT
>14|TRBJ2-5|few|.|TRBV28
CASSLYGVRETQYF
TGTGCCAGCAGTTTATACGGGGTCCGAGAGACCCAGTACTTC
>15|TRBJ2-1|many|TRBD2|TRBV6-2/TRBV6-3
CASSYGLAANNEQFF
TGTGCCAGCAGTTACGGGCTAGCGGCCAACAATGAGCAGTTCTTC
>15|TRBJ2-7|many|TRBD2|TRBV10-3
CAISELAGDSYEQYF
TGTGCCATCAGTGAGCTAGCGGGGGATTCCTACGAGCAGTACTTC
>17|TRBJ2-5|many|.|TRBV28
CASSLTVGRLYQETQYF
TGTGCCAGCAGTTTAACGGTGGGACGGTTGTACCAAGAGACCCAGTACTTC
>16|TRBJ1-5|.|TRBD1|TRBV20-1
CSAIGQGVLFNQPQHF
TGCAGTGCCATAGGACAGGGCGTTCTCTTCAATCAGCCCCAGCATTTT
>14|TRBJ1-1|few|TRBD1|TRBV20-1
CSARDLRGQGEAFF
TGCAGTGCTAGAGATTTGAGGGGACAGGGAGAAGCTTTCTTT
>13|TRBJ1-1|.|.|TRBV6-2/TRBV6-3
CASSTIRNTEAFF
TGTGCCAGCAGCACAATTAGGAACACTGAAGCTTTCTTT
>16|TRBJ1-5|.|.|TRBV7-8
CASSLVGRAGGQPQHF
TGTGCCAGCAGCTTAGTTGGGAGGGCGGGGGGTCAGCCCCAGCATTTT
>13|TRBJ2-2|many|.|TRBV11-2
CASSLVRSGELFF
TGTGCCAGCAGCTTGGTTCGGAGCGGGGAGCTGTTTTTT
>12|TRBJ2-1|many|.|TRBV5-1
CASLRGGNEQFF
TGCGCCAGCCTACGTGGAGGCAATGAGCAGTTCTTC
>16|TRBJ2-1|many|TRBD1|TRBV5-6
CASSLSGTGPWDEQFF
TGTGCCAGCAGCTTGTCGGGGACAGGACCTTGGGATGAGCAGTTCTTC
>17|TRBJ2-1|few|TRBD2|TRBV3-1
CASSQEGTSGPYNEQFF
TGTGCCAGCAGCCAAGAAGGGACTAGCGGACCCTACAATGAGCAGTTCTTC
>16|TRBJ2-7|many|TRBD2|TRBV12-3/TRBV12-4
CASSSLGLAGPYEQYF
TGTGCCAGCAGTTCACTTGGACTAGCGGGGCCCTACGAGCAGTACTTC
>13|TRBJ1-2|many|TRBD1|TRBV10-3
CAISEYGTGSYTF
TGTGCCATCAGTGAGTACGGGACAGGGAGCTACACCTTC
>11|TRBJ1-2|many|.|TRBV5-1
CASSRFYGYTF
TGCGCCAGCAGCAGGTTCTATGGCTACACCTTC
>13|TRBJ2-7|many|.|TRBV3-1
CASSQVGRGEQYF
TGTGCCAGCAGCCAAGTGGGTAGGGGCGAGCAGTACTTC
>16|TRBJ2-3|many|TRBD2|TRBV15
CATSRVLAGVGDTQYF
TGTGCCACCAGCAGAGTTCTAGCGGGAGTGGGAGATACGCAGTATTTT
>18|TRBJ2-1|many|TRBD2|TRBV4-2
CASSQEWATSGNYNEQFF
TGTGCCAGCAGCCAAGAATGGGCTACTAGCGGGAACTACAATGAGCAGTTCTTC
>13|TRBJ2-1|many|.|TRBV12-3/TRBV12-4
CASSPGDYNEQFF
TGTGCCAGCAGTCCCGGGGACTACAATGAGCAGTTCTTC
>14|TRBJ1-5|many|.|TRBV6-2/TRBV6-3
CASTWNVGNQPQHF
TGTGCCAGCACCTGGAACGTGGGCAATCAGCCCCAGCATTTT